These T cell receptor beta chains were read from a single sample in a study of cytomegalovirus exposure and HLA in healthy donors. Assay: immunoSEQ multiplex PCR; the TCRdb copy retains only in-frame clones and omits some. The table includes around 130,000 clones, around 70% detected once. Material: PBMCs. These receptors all stem from a young man in good health and CMV-seropositive. Each CDR3 is given with its conserved first and last residue. Each record gives: D gene, J gene, V gene, CDR3 protein. D genes are given only for firm matches.

NA TRBJ1-1 TRBV18 CASSPLGADTEAFF
NA TRBJ2-3 TRBV5-1 CASSPTGTDTQYF
TRBD1 TRBJ2-7 TRBV4-1 CASSQDGRGQSEQYF
TRBD2 TRBJ2-1 TRBV4-1 CASSQDMRLAEYNEQFF
NA TRBJ2-7 TRBV7-9 CASSRFSQAGSYEQYF
TRBD2 TRBJ2-7 TRBV4-3 CASSRLPSGTYEQYF
TRBD1 TRBJ1-1 TRBV7-3 CASSLSESGQKNTEAFF
TRBD1 TRBJ2-4 TRBV5-4 CASSPGTGDQYF
NA TRBJ1-1 TRBV25-1 CASSGGGWTAAFF
TRBD2 TRBJ2-6 TRBV5-1 CASSRGVSGANVLTF
NA TRBJ1-1 TRBV14 CASSQGAKSLNTEAFF
NA TRBJ2-7 TRBV6-1 CASSYSSEQHEQYF
NA TRBJ2-7 TRBV7-2 CASSLKPRTQYF
NA TRBJ1-2 TRBV5-1 CASSSRGWSARGYTF
NA TRBJ2-3 TRBV4-1 CASSQGRVGPDTQYF
NA TRBJ1-4 TRBV6-9 CASSYPTHREFGAQNEKLFF
TRBD1 TRBJ1-2 TRBV28 CASSLTGGYGYTF
TRBD1 TRBJ1-3 TRBV4-1 CASSQASGQGFPKAGNTIYF
NA TRBJ1-1 TRBV7-9 CASSSNAGTQNTEASF
NA TRBJ1-2 TRBV9 CASSPGVYGYTF
TRBD2 TRBJ2-5 TRBV5-1 CASSLGGGETQYF
TRBD2 TRBJ2-7 TRBV7-3 CASSPGGGYEQYF
TRBD2 TRBJ2-3 TRBV28 CASSSPAGAEDTQYF
NA TRBJ1-1 TRBV19 CASSMWGDTEAFF
TRBD1 TRBJ2-3 TRBV7-9 CASMTGGNTDTQYF
NA TRBJ2-2 TRBV19 CASSWTTTGELFF
NA TRBJ1-6 TRBV5-1 CASSLDRVGGNSPLHF
TRBD2 TRBJ2-7 TRBV5-8 CASSLELAGSYEQYF
NA TRBJ2-1 TRBV13 CASSLGPAGRYNERFF
NA TRBJ2-7 TRBV15 CATSRGERLAVGEQYF
TRBD2 TRBJ2-1 TRBV5-1 CASSLASGRFSYNEQFF
NA TRBJ2-5 TRBV18 CASSPTKGVETQYF
NA TRBJ2-3 TRBV7-6 CASSPRPSADTQYF
TRBD1 TRBJ1-1 TRBV5-1 CASSLVGTGTLNTEAFF
NA TRBJ2-5 TRBV7-3 CASSPPGRRGGETQYF
TRBD1 TRBJ2-2 TRBV2 CASSRTGGTGELFF
TRBD1 TRBJ2-7 TRBV2 CASRRDSSYEQYF
NA TRBJ2-3 TRBV9 CASSAGEDTQYF
TRBD1 TRBJ1-2 TRBV2 CASSGDDRGLGYTF
NA TRBJ1-5 TRBV2 CASSGEGRNQPQHF
NA TRBJ1-1 TRBV5-1 CASSTESRNPMNTEAFF
TRBD1 TRBJ2-2 TRBV5-1 CASSHRGRPTGELFF
TRBD1 TRBJ1-1 TRBV18 CASSPRQGDTAEAFF
TRBD1 TRBJ1-2 TRBV19 CASSSPRDSYGYTF
TRBD1 TRBJ1-5 TRBV5-5 CASSSQGGNQPQHF
TRBD2 TRBJ2-5 TRBV5-1 CASSLSHGTSGAGETQYF
TRBD1 TRBJ1-1 TRBV2 CASIATGRNTEAFF
NA TRBJ1-1 TRBV2 CASSRQAGHTEAFF
NA TRBJ2-3 TRBV5-1 CASSFGTDTQYF
NA NA TRBV12-5 CASALDWRSYEQYF